These 19 T cell receptor beta chains share one sample of origin, sequenced in a study of shared clonotypes between healthy human individuals. Produced via immunoSEQ multiplex PCR; TCRdb's table is partial and in-frame only. Of about 690,000 clones in the sample, about 90% were seen once. Specimen: memory CD8+ T cells from PBMCs. Described subset: CD45RO+ cells pooled with CCR7-negative TemRA cells. The receptors shown here come from a man aged 18 to 35 in good health. Some clones in this sample may be carry-over from other donors' samples.

The V and J genes are TRBV27 and TRBJ2-7, with 11 bases identical to TRBD1. The length of the CDR3 is 14 residues. The V and J ends lost 5 bases and 5 bases, in that order; junction bases with no gene match: 5. The germline gives CDR1 MNHEY, CDR2 SMNVEV (reference sequence). The CDR3 protein is CASSTWTGGNEQYF. The DNA for the CDR3 is TGTGCCAGCAGTACATGGACAGGGGGCAACGAGCAGTACTTC.

The rearrangement joins TRBV5-4 to TRBJ1-4; the D is unclear. The CDR3 loop spans 14 amino acids. Per germline, CDR1 SGHNT and CDR2 YYREEE (reference sequence). The V gene lost 4 bases and the J gene lost 7 bases, with 14 bases spanning the gap. CDR3 nucleotides: TGTGCCAGCAGCGTGGAGGTGGGGTTTGAAAAACTGTTTTTT. It yields the protein CASSVEVGFEKLFF.

This chain links TRBV2 with TRBJ1-5; maybe TRBD1 (5 bases). The CDR3 has 11 residues. The V gene's germline CDR1 is SNHLY and CDR2 FYNNEI. V lost 6 bases to trimming and J lost 9 bases, with 9 bases between them. The CDR3 is CASSPGGPQHF. In nucleotides, the CDR3 is TGTGCCAGCAGCCCTGGGGGGCCCCAGCATTTT. The entire variable domain, with the rest obtained from reference TRBV2 and TRBJ1-5, is as follows: EPEVTQTPSHQVTQMGQEVILRCVPISNHLYFYWYRQILGQKVEFLVSFYNNEISEKSEIFDDQFSVERPDGSNFTLKIRSTKLEDSAMYFCASSPGGPQHFGDGTRLSIL.

The chain links TRBV6-1 to TRBJ2-1; 9 nucleotides line up with TRBD2. The CDR3 is 19 amino acids. V lost 0 bases to trimming and J lost 7 bases; unmatched junction nucleotides: 16. From germline, CDR1 is MNHNS and CDR2 SASEGT. The CDR3 loop is CASSEAHRLAGYIWNEQFF. The CDR3 DNA reads TGTGCCAGCAGTGAAGCGCATAGGCTAGCGGGATACATCTGGAATGAGCAGTTCTTC.

The chain employs TRBV7-9 and TRBJ2-2; 8 bases are a match to TRBD2. CDR1 and CDR2 (germline): SEHNR, FQNEAQ (reference sequence). The CDR3 spans 13 residues. V was clipped by 8 bases and J by 6 bases; unmatched bases: 5. CDR3 nucleotide sequence: TGTGCCAGCGGGACTAGTCAGGCCGGGGAGCTGTTTTTT. Amino acids: CASGTSQAGELFF. The full variable domain, completed using reference TRBV7-9 and TRBJ2-2, is DTGVSQNPRHKITKRGQNVTFRCDPISEHNRLYWYRQTLGQGPEFLTYFQNEAQLEKSRLLSDRFSAERPKGSFSTLEIQRTEQGDSAMYLCASGTSQAGELFFGEGSRLTVL.

DNA of the CDR3: TGTGCCAGCAGTGGGGGGACAGGGCTACACTATGGCTACACCTTC. Its translation is CASSGGTGLHYGYTF. The chain recombines TRBV6-1 with TRBJ1-2, with 9 bases lining up with TRBD1. Germline assignment: CDR1 MNHNS and CDR2 SASEGT. This CDR3 has 15 residues. J gave up 3 bases and V 4 bases, and 6 bases lay outside the gene matches.

The gene calls are TRBV12-5 and TRBJ2-3, with TRBD2 matching over 7 bases. V trimming: 7 bases; J trimming: 6 bases; junction bases outside the gene matches: 16. Germline V lookup: CDR1 LGHNT, CDR2 FRNRAP. The CDR3 length is 16 residues. In DNA form, the CDR3 reads TGTGCTAGTGCCTCTCGGCGGGGCGGGAGACCCGATACGCAGTATTTT. Protein: CASASRRGGRPDTQYF.

The chain links TRBV19 to TRBJ1-5; TRBD1 is a possible D gene (6 bases). Trimming cost V 10 bases and J 5 bases, with 18 bases left between them. The CDR3 has 14 amino acids. CDR1 LNHDA and CDR2 SQIVND come from the germline V gene (reference sequence). The CDR3 bases are TGTGCCACTTCAATGGACAGTTACTATCAGCCCCAGCATTTT. Translation gives CATSMDSYYQPQHF.

The V call is TRBV19, the J call TRBJ2-1; D remains ambiguous. The V end lost 6 bases, the J end lost 0 bases, and 15 bases lay between the germline ends. Germline V gene sequence: CDR1 LNHDA, CDR2 SQIVND (reference sequence). The CDR3 loop spans 16 amino acids. The CDR3 here is CASSPARWSSYNEQFF. The CDR3 coding sequence is TGTGCCAGTAGCCCTGCTCGGTGGAGCTCCTACAATGAGCAGTTCTTC.

The V gene is TRBV30, the J gene TRBJ2-7, with D perhaps TRBD1 or TRBD2 (5 bases each). V was shortened by 3 bases and J by 5 bases, with 17 bases between the two germline ends. In germline, CDR1 is GTSNPN, CDR2 SVGIG (reference sequence). The CDR3 has 14 amino acids. Written as DNA, the CDR3 is TGTGCCTGGAGCGGGACGTCTAGTGTCCACGAGCAGTACTTC. Translation gives CAWSGTSSVHEQYF. Looking up the rest from reference TRBV30 and TRBJ2-7 gives the full variable domain: SQTIHQWPATLVQPVGSPLSLECTVEGTSNPNLYWYRQAAGRGLQLLFYSVGIGQISSEVPQNLSASRPQDRQFILSSKKLLLSDSGFYLCAWSGTSSVHEQYFGPGTRLTVT.

V usage is TRBV12-5 and J usage is TRBJ2-1; 8 bases are a match to TRBD1. The trim removed 7 bases at V and 7 bases at J, leaving 9 bases unmatched. The germline gives CDR1 LGHNT, CDR2 FRNRAP. CDR3 size: 14 residues. DNA for the CDR3: TGTGCTAGTGCCCGCGACAGGGGTAGTAATGAGCAGTTCTTC. Translation: CASARDRGSNEQFF.

The V and J genes are TRBV7-8 and TRBJ2-1, with 8 bases matching TRBD2. The CDR3 totals 16 residues. Trimming at V came to 5 bases and at J to 10 bases, leaving 16 bases not matched to a gene. Germline-derived CDR1 and CDR2 are SGHVS and FQNEAQ. This CDR3 is CASSAGRANSLDEQFF. The CDR3 DNA reads TGTGCCAGCAGCGCCGGGAGGGCCAACTCTCTTGACGAGCAGTTCTTC.

This chain links TRBV9 with TRBJ2-7, with 7 positions matching TRBD1. CDR1 is SGDLS, CDR2 YYNGEE, per germline. Trimming removed 6 bases from V and 0 bases from J; junction bases left unmatched: 6. The CDR3 consists of 14 residues. Written as DNA, the CDR3 is TGTGCCAGCACCCAGACAGGGTCCTCCTACGAGCAGTACTTC. This codes for CASTQTGSSYEQYF.

A note on this clone: A much larger clone differs from this one at a single base, so this may be a read error. The chain's CDR3 is CATSKGTSGYNEQFF. The CDR3 DNA sequence: TGTGCCACCAGCAAAGGGACTAGCGGGTACAATGAGCAGTTCTTC. The rearrangement uses TRBV15 and TRBJ2-1; TRBD2 aligns across 12 bases. V dropped 4 bases and J dropped 4; count of bases not matched to a gene: 2. Germline V gene sequence: CDR1 LNHNV, CDR2 YYDKDF (reference sequence). CDR3 length: 15 amino acids.

Details on this clone: The identical CDR3 is also encoded by other nucleotide sequences in the sample. J is TRBJ2-7 and V is TRBV15, with a tentative D call TRBD1 (5 bases). Germline V lookup: CDR1 LNHNV, CDR2 YYDKDF (reference sequence). This CDR3 spans 11 amino acids. Trimming cost V 3 bases and J 6 bases, with 6 bases left between them. CDR3 nucleotide sequence: TGTGCCACCAGCAGGGGGCCCGAGCAGTACTTC. Its protein is CATSRGPEQYF.

This clone is a singleton in its sample. This chain connects TRBV9 to TRBJ1-1; D gene ambiguous. Germline V gives CDR1 SGDLS, CDR2 YYNGEE. V dropped 4 bases and J dropped 4 bases, with 17 bases sitting between them. This CDR3 region has 15 residues. CDR3 bases: TGTGCCAGCAGCCCCCCCCGGGGAGGAGGCACTGAAGCTTTCTTT. It is translated as CASSPPRGGGTEAFF.

A remark on this clone: The junction departs from the called germline gene at one end, perhaps through a read error. The chain is built from TRBV6-1 and TRBJ1-5; D may be TRBD1 (5 bases). The CDR3 is 13 amino acids. Looked up from germline, CDR1 is MNHNS and CDR2 is SASEGT. The CDR3 sequence is CASGTFSSQPQHF. CDR3 DNA: TGTGCCAGCGGGACCTTTAGCAGTCAGCCCCAGCATTTT.

The J gene is TRBJ2-6, the V gene TRBV11-2; D is undetermined. This CDR3 contains 15 residues. Trimming stripped 3 bases from V and 4 bases from J, with 10 bases between. CDR1 and CDR2 from the germline V gene are SGHAT and FQNNGV. The CDR3 sequence is CASSLWAGGANVLTF. CDR3 nucleotide sequence: TGTGCCAGCAGCTTGTGGGCCGGGGGGGCCAACGTCCTGACTTTC.

The chain is built from TRBV2 and TRBJ2-7; 8 nucleotides line up with TRBD2. The CDR3 sequence is 14 residues long. Germline V gene lookup returns CDR1 SNHLY and CDR2 FYNNEI. J was trimmed by 4 bases and V by 2 bases; bases with no gene match: 4. Here the CDR3 DNA reads TGTGCCAGCAGTGAATCGGGGACTAGGTACGAGCAGTACTTC. Translated: CASSESGTRYEQYF.